This section outlines one TCR beta chain sequence together with its context. V lost 0 bases and J 1 base, leaving 8 bases between the germline ends. This CDR3 has 15 residues. CDR1 is LGHNA and CDR2 is YSLEER in the germline V gene. These data are taken from a study of blood T cell repertoires in COVID-19. Study details: There were acute and convalescent COVID-19 samples, and they came from the United States, Italy and Spain.

In the authors' workflow: Amplifying reference gene primers gave estimates of nucleated cell counts. Sequencing used immunoSEQ multiplex PCR; TCRdb keeps in-frame clones, though not all of them. The D gene and trimming were derived from the DNA, and the V and J assignments and clone size from that table. The sample includes around 130,000 clones, about 89% seen only once; the top ten take around 19%. This clonotype was sampled from a middle-aged man with active or convalescent COVID-19. The chain combines TRBV4-3 with TRBJ2-3; D gene ambiguous. The material sequenced was peripheral blood. DNA of the CDR3: TGCGCCAGCAGCCAAGATCGCGAAGGCACAGATACGCAGTATTTT. Translation: CASSQDREGTDTQYF.